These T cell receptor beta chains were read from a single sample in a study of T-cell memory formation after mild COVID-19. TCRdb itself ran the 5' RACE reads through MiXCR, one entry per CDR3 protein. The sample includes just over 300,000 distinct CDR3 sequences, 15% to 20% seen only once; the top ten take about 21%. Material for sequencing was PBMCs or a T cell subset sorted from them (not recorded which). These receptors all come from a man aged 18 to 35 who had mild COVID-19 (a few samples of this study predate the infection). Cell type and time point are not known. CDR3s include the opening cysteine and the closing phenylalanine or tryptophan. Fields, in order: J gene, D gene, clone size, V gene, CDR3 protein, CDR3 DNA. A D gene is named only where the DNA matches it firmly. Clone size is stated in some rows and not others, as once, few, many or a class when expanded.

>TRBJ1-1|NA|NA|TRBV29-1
CSVQEGTRGTEAFF
TGCAGCGTTCAAGAGGGGACTAGGGGAACTGAAGCTTTCTTT
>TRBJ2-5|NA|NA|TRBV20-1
CSAPPWEGVKETQYF
TGCAGTGCTCCCCCGTGGGAGGGGGTGAAAGAGACCCAGTACTTC
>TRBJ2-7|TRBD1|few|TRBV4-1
CASSPYPRDRDFLQYF
TGCGCCAGCAGCCCATACCCCCGGGACAGGGATTTCCTGCAGTACTTC
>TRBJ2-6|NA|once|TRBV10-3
CAIRTSGANVLTF
TGTGCCATCCGGACAAGTGGGGCCAACGTCCTGACTTTC
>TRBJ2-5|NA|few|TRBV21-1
CASSKEFGRIAGQETQYF
TGTGCCAGCAGCAAGGAATTTGGGAGAATAGCGGGGCAAGAGACCCAGTACTTC
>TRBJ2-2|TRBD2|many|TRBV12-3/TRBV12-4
CASSLLAGTGELFF
TGTGCCAGCAGTTTACTAGCGGGGACTGGGGAGCTGTTTTTT
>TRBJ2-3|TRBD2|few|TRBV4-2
CASSLGLAGGYTDTQYF
TGTGCCAGCAGCCTGGGACTAGCGGGGGGGTATACAGATACGCAGTATTTT
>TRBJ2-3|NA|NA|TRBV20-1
CSPDRRGADTQYF
TGCAGTCCTGACAGACGGGGAGCGGATACGCAGTATTTT
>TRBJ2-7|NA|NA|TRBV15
CATSRGQLDYEQYF
TGTGCCACCAGCCGAGGACAGCTAGACTACGAGCAGTACTTC
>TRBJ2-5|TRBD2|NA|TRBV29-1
CSVVPGGMQETQYF
TGCAGCGTTGTGCCGGGGGGGATGCAAGAGACCCAGTACTTC
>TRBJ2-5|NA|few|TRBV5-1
CASSRGSTQETQYF
TGCGCCAGCAGTAGAGGTTCGACCCAAGAGACCCAGTACTTC
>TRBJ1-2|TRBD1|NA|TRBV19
CASRGWGAGTGVGYTF
TGTGCCAGTAGGGGATGGGGAGCAGGGACAGGAGTTGGCTACACCTTC